Listed below are T cell receptor beta chains from one sample, sequenced in a study of identical twins. TCRdb reprocessed the 5' RACE reads with MiXCR, giving one entry per CDR3 protein. The table records around 1.7 million distinct CDR3 sequences, 32% of them present only once. The sequenced sample consisted of cord blood. All receptors come from a newborn girl in good health. CDR3s include the opening cysteine and the closing phenylalanine or tryptophan. Fields, in order: CDR3 protein, CDR3 DNA, V gene, J gene, D gene, clone size. A D gene is named only where the DNA matches it firmly. The size field is filled for only some rows; it gives once, few, many or a size class.

CDR3 protein: CSVPTGAPGTQYF
CDR3 DNA: TGCAGTGTCCCGACCGGGGCCCCTGGTACGCAGTATTTT
V gene: TRBV20-1
J gene: TRBJ2-3
D gene: NA
clone size: NA

CDR3 protein: CASSAGKPPGELFF
CDR3 DNA: TGTGCCAGCAGTGCGGGGAAGCCGCCCGGGGAGCTGTTTTTT
V gene: TRBV6-1
J gene: TRBJ2-2
D gene: NA
clone size: NA

CDR3 protein: CAIRGLAGGNYEQYF
CDR3 DNA: TGTGCCATCAGGGGACTAGCGGGGGGAAACTACGAGCAGTACTTC
V gene: TRBV10-3
J gene: TRBJ2-7
D gene: TRBD2
clone size: NA

CDR3 protein: CASSQGYRWNEKLFF
CDR3 DNA: TGTGCCAGCAGCCAAGGTTATAGGTGGAATGAAAAACTGTTTTTT
V gene: TRBV3-1
J gene: TRBJ1-4
D gene: NA
clone size: NA

CDR3 protein: CSAMGPWQGLASSPLHF
CDR3 DNA: TGCAGTGCTATGGGCCCCTGGCAGGGCCTCGCAAGTTCACCCCTCCACTTT
V gene: TRBV20-1
J gene: TRBJ1-6
D gene: NA
clone size: few

CDR3 protein: CSVERDQLDNEQYF
CDR3 DNA: TGCAGCGTTGAGAGGGACCAGTTAGACAATGAGCAGTACTTC
V gene: TRBV29-1
J gene: TRBJ2-5
D gene: NA
clone size: NA

CDR3 protein: CASSLSGGVYNEQYF
CDR3 DNA: TGTGCCAGCAGCTTGTCGGGAGGGGTTTACAATGAGCAGTACTTC
V gene: TRBV7-2
J gene: TRBJ2-5
D gene: TRBD2
clone size: NA

CDR3 protein: CASRGRGVITDTQYF
CDR3 DNA: TGTGCCAGCAGGGGGCGGGGGGTTATAACAGATACGCAGTATTTT
V gene: TRBV12-3/TRBV12-4
J gene: TRBJ2-3
D gene: TRBD2
clone size: NA

CDR3 protein: CSVDLAEGPNYGYTF
CDR3 DNA: TGCAGCGTTGACCTGGCGGAGGGCCCAAACTATGGCTACACCTTC
V gene: TRBV29-1
J gene: TRBJ1-2
D gene: NA
clone size: few

CDR3 protein: CASSQESASGYSYEQYF
CDR3 DNA: TGTGCCAGCAGCCAAGAATCGGCTAGCGGGTATTCCTACGAGCAGTACTTC
V gene: TRBV4-2
J gene: TRBJ2-7
D gene: TRBD2
clone size: NA

CDR3 protein: CSARNSGSYNEQFF
CDR3 DNA: TGCAGTGCAAGAAACAGCGGCTCCTACAATGAGCAGTTCTTC
V gene: TRBV20-1
J gene: TRBJ2-1
D gene: NA
clone size: NA

CDR3 protein: CATSRTSGSVADTQYF
CDR3 DNA: TGTGCCACCAGCAGAACTAGCGGGAGTGTGGCAGATACGCAGTATTTT
V gene: TRBV15
J gene: TRBJ2-3
D gene: TRBD2
clone size: NA

CDR3 protein: CASSLRTGDEQYF
CDR3 DNA: TGCGCCAGCAGCTTGAGGACAGGGGACGAGCAGTACTTC
V gene: TRBV5-1
J gene: TRBJ2-7
D gene: TRBD1
clone size: many

CDR3 protein: CASGLVLADSYNEQFF
CDR3 DNA: TGTGCTAGTGGTTTGGTACTCGCGGACTCCTACAATGAGCAGTTCTTC
V gene: TRBV12-5
J gene: TRBJ2-1
D gene: NA
clone size: NA

CDR3 protein: CASKSLGTEQFF
CDR3 DNA: TGTGCCAGCAAGTCCCTTGGGACTGAGCAGTTCTTC
V gene: TRBV6-5
J gene: TRBJ2-1
D gene: NA
clone size: few

CDR3 protein: CAIREGLAKNIQYF
CDR3 DNA: TGTGCCATCAGGGAGGGACTAGCCAAAAACATTCAGTACTTC
V gene: TRBV10-3
J gene: TRBJ2-4
D gene: NA
clone size: NA

CDR3 protein: CASTLSVGEQFF
CDR3 DNA: TGTGCCAGCACCCTATCGGTGGGTGAGCAGTTCTTC
V gene: TRBV28
J gene: TRBJ2-1
D gene: NA
clone size: NA

CDR3 protein: CASSPLSGIGPGEQFF
CDR3 DNA: TGCGCCAGCAGTCCGTTAAGCGGGATTGGGCCTGGTGAGCAGTTCTTC
V gene: TRBV4-1
J gene: TRBJ2-1
D gene: TRBD2
clone size: NA

CDR3 protein: CASSLHPGMNTEAFF
CDR3 DNA: TGTGCCAGCAGCTTACATCCGGGAATGAACACTGAAGCTTTCTTT
V gene: TRBV7-9
J gene: TRBJ1-1
D gene: NA
clone size: few

CDR3 protein: CASRPVGGRWYTGELFF
CDR3 DNA: TGTGCCAGCCGCCCCGTTGGGGGGAGGTGGTACACCGGGGAGCTGTTTTTT
V gene: TRBV6-9
J gene: TRBJ2-2
D gene: NA
clone size: NA

CDR3 protein: CSASRPGLATGQYF
CDR3 DNA: TGCAGTGCTAGCCGACCGGGACTAGCCACCGGGCAGTACTTC
V gene: TRBV20-1
J gene: TRBJ2-5
D gene: TRBD2
clone size: NA

CDR3 protein: CSASRTSGSHEQYF
CDR3 DNA: TGCAGTGCCTCCCGGACTAGCGGGAGTCACGAGCAGTACTTC
V gene: TRBV20-1
J gene: TRBJ2-7
D gene: TRBD2
clone size: NA

CDR3 protein: CASSLFRTTEFF
CDR3 DNA: TGTGCCAGCAGTTTATTTCGGACGACCGAGTTCTTC
V gene: TRBV12-3/TRBV12-4
J gene: TRBJ2-1
D gene: NA
clone size: few

CDR3 protein: CASSAGTSTDTQYF
CDR3 DNA: TGTGCCAGCAGCGCCGGGACTAGCACAGATACGCAGTATTTT
V gene: TRBV7-9
J gene: TRBJ2-3
D gene: NA
clone size: many

CDR3 protein: CSATTSEGPYEQYF
CDR3 DNA: TGCAGTGCTACCACTAGCGAGGGTCCCTACGAGCAGTACTTC
V gene: TRBV20-1
J gene: TRBJ2-7
D gene: TRBD2
clone size: few

CDR3 protein: CSASGSASNQPQHF
CDR3 DNA: TGCAGTGCGTCAGGGAGCGCGAGCAATCAGCCCCAGCATTTT
V gene: TRBV20-1
J gene: TRBJ1-5
D gene: NA
clone size: NA

CDR3 protein: CASSLAGKANYGYTF
CDR3 DNA: TGTGCCAGCAGTTTGGCAGGGAAGGCTAACTATGGCTACACCTTC
V gene: TRBV28
J gene: TRBJ1-2
D gene: NA
clone size: few

CDR3 protein: CAISASGGLYNEQFF
CDR3 DNA: TGTGCCATCAGCGCTAGCGGGGGGCTCTACAATGAGCAGTTCTTC
V gene: TRBV10-3
J gene: TRBJ2-1
D gene: TRBD2
clone size: few

CDR3 protein: CASSETHRGHYEQYF
CDR3 DNA: TGTGCCAGCAGTGAAACCCACAGGGGGCACTACGAGCAGTACTTC
V gene: TRBV25-1
J gene: TRBJ2-7
D gene: TRBD1
clone size: many

CDR3 protein: CASSPDRDFGYTF
CDR3 DNA: TGTGCCAGCTCACCGGACAGGGACTTCGGCTACACCTTC
V gene: TRBV18
J gene: TRBJ1-2
D gene: TRBD1
clone size: once

CDR3 protein: CASRILISYNEQYF
CDR3 DNA: TGTGCCAGCCGCATACTGATTTCCTACAATGAGCAGTACTTC
V gene: TRBV2
J gene: TRBJ2-7
D gene: NA
clone size: few